Listed below are T cell receptor beta chains from one sample, sequenced in a study of blood T cell repertoires in COVID-19. The method was immunoSEQ multiplex PCR; TCRdb's version includes in-frame clones alone and lacks a portion of them. In the table there are 300,000 to 350,000 clones, 87% of which are singletons. The sample taken for sequencing was peripheral blood. These receptor sequences come from a man aged 25 to 45 with COVID-19, enrolled during active disease. The CDR3 runs from the conserved cysteine through the conserved F or W. The order of the fields is clone size, V gene, J gene, CDR3 protein. Only part of the rows carry a size: once, few, many, or a class if the clone is expanded.

.	TRBV12-3/TRBV12-4	TRBJ2-2	CASSIRGTGELFF
.	TRBV6-6	TRBJ1-3	CASTPREQRGNTIYF
.	TRBV6-1	TRBJ2-7	CASSEEAVSYEQYF
.	TRBV12-3/TRBV12-4	TRBJ2-7	CASSFIPYEQYF
.	TRBV9	TRBJ2-7	CASTPTPGGRTIEQYF
.	TRBV28	TRBJ1-1	CASSSHGAQGHTEAFF
.	TRBV6-1	TRBJ1-3	CASSDRTTGFGNTIYF
.	TRBV28	TRBJ1-4	CASSSNLYHNEKLFF
.	TRBV19	TRBJ1-2	CASSIVGTGRGGYTF
.	TRBV16	TRBJ2-1	CASSRQGQKNEQFF
.	TRBV3-1/TRBV3-2	TRBJ1-2	CASSPRRTGGYTF
.	TRBV4-2	TRBJ1-5	CASSQEQGTNQPQHF
few	TRBV6-4	TRBJ2-2	CASRPGQGIETGELFF
.	TRBV10-3	TRBJ1-2	CATVPNSGAVGYGYTF
few	TRBV6-6	TRBJ2-4	CASSYFKTGDHIQYF
.	TRBV5-8	TRBJ2-2	CASSLTDGVGNEEVGELFF
once	TRBV19	TRBJ1-5	CASSIPTGKMNQPQHF
.	TRBV13	TRBJ2-7	CASSLDRTPSADEQYF
.	TRBV5-1	TRBJ2-1	CASSSTGFYEQFF
.	TRBV19	TRBJ2-1	CASSGGLLSSYNEQFF
.	TRBV7-9	TRBJ2-1	CAAGSDNEQFF
.	TRBV7-2	TRBJ2-7	CASSWGQGANEQYF
.	TRBV15	TRBJ2-7	CATSKIPGLAGGEQYF
.	TRBV7-2	TRBJ1-1	CASSLTRSEAFF
.	TRBV9	TRBJ2-4	CASSAGTGANIQYF
.	TRBV7-2	TRBJ2-7	CASSFYRGTYEQYF
.	TRBV15	TRBJ2-7	CATSRAGTSGYEQYF
.	TRBV28	TRBJ2-7	CASSSGTGLREQYF
.	TRBV5-5	TRBJ2-1	CASSLDGQGYNEQFF
.	TRBV7-2	TRBJ2-1	CASSEGLAGVGEQFF
.	TRBV6-2/TRBV6-3	TRBJ2-1	CASSSQGTYNEQFF
.	TRBV19	TRBJ1-1	CASSDRTTEAFF
.	TRBV6-6	TRBJ1-5	CASSYSSGPARQPQHF
.	TRBV6-2/TRBV6-3	TRBJ1-5	CASSYSSSGGNQPQHF
.	TRBV29-1	TRBJ2-7	CSVSGGRYEQYF
.	TRBV5-8	TRBJ2-5	CASSLALGLAGVRAQYF
.	TRBV11-3	TRBJ2-2	CASSFSGRAGELFF
.	TRBV9	TRBJ2-1	CASSRDSSYNEQFF
.	TRBV27	TRBJ1-2	CASSFGPNYGYTF
once	TRBV12-3/TRBV12-4	TRBJ1-3	CASSRGSGNTIYF
.	TRBV15	TRBJ2-5	CATSRGQEETQYF
.	TRBV20-1	TRBJ2-1	CSASSGRGNEQFF
.	TRBV21-1	TRBJ2-3	CASSNDTGFCPNRGPRTDTQYF
.	TRBV9	TRBJ2-5	CASSGARWDQETQYF
.	TRBV7-2	TRBJ2-2	CASRLQGAAGELFF
few	TRBV2	TRBJ2-1	CASRETASSYNEQFF
.	TRBV28	TRBJ1-5	CASSLSRGLQPQHF
.	TRBV28	TRBJ2-2	CASRKWGGGNTGELFF
.	TRBV12-3/TRBV12-4	TRBJ2-7	CASSLTATYEQYF
.	TRBV19	TRBJ2-1	CASSISAGGPNEQFF
.	TRBV6-2/TRBV6-3	TRBJ2-7	CASSQTSGGRNEQYF
.	TRBV27	TRBJ2-5	CASAWTSGIGETQYF
.	TRBV6-5	TRBJ2-7	CASRLAPSYEQYF
.	TRBV27	TRBJ1-5	CASRAGQDSNQPQHF
.	TRBV19	TRBJ1-5	CASIAGGSGQPQHF
.	TRBV6-2/TRBV6-3	TRBJ2-3	CASSLRVGLAGGNTQYF
.	TRBV6-6	TRBJ2-1	CASSLRASGRAGNEQFF
.	TRBV20-1	TRBJ2-7	CSAGRGEQYF
.	TRBV6-5	TRBJ1-5	CASTRHGNQPQHF
.	TRBV10-3	TRBJ2-5	CATRTGLETQYF